This T cell receptor beta chain was documented in a study of brain T cells in children with intractable seizures (dated by TCRdb to the early 2020s). Turning to the overall study: Resected brain tissue from some 56 pediatric epilepsy surgery cases was first screened for immune gene transcripts using a NanoString immunology panel. Of the roughly 12 selected surgery cases, pre-surgery blood was also sequenced for eight, so four had brain tissue only.

The immunoSEQ assay was used to generate TCR beta chain sequences from genomic DNA. In the paper's pipeline: CDR3 sequences not starting with the conserved framework cysteine at position 104 were manually removed. To get clonality, the normalized Shannon's Diversity Index was subtracted from one, giving values from 0 (maximal diversity) to 1 (oligoclonal). Chi-squared comparison-of-proportions tests assessed whether the same CDR3 differed in frequency between samples, such as brain versus blood. Public clonotypes were found by searching immuneACCESS, and the VDJdb browser was used to assess similarity to known antiviral clonotypes. TCRdb provides this immuneACCESS table in a form limited to in-frame rearrangements. Some clones are lacking; in checked studies, under half of them reflect an unresolved V gene, and why the rest are absent is not known. The V and J calls and clone size are taken from that table; D and trimming were inferred from the DNA. Across this sample there are 110,000 or so clones, with 90% to 95% seen only once. The ten largest clones take up 3.5% to 4% of the sample.

The germline V gene encodes CDR1 SGHNT and CDR2 YENEEA. The CDR3 has 15 amino acids, counting the end cysteine and phenylalanine. The entry retains the CDR3 DNA only, 45 bases that are in frame from base 1. The junction carries 20 bases between V and J, which are trimmed by 7 bases and 6 bases respectively. Broad study findings and their caveats: Because sequencing depth was different between pre-surgery and post-surgery blood, clones absent from the pre-surgery sample may reflect undersampling. Viral specificity was inferred solely from CDR3 sequence similarity, and the HCMV serostatus of the patients was not known.

Notes on this clone: The clone's antigen remains unknown. No qualities accompany the bases; no much larger clone lies one base away.

Taken with the paper, the label for time point translates to: resected brain tissue, or blood drawn just prior to surgery. Surgery cases with the highest brain T cell transcript signatures were selected for TCR beta chain sequencing of brain tissue and, where available, blood. Before surgery, the patients had been given at least one anti-epileptic drug. The TCR-sequenced patients were children whose drug-resistant epilepsy was caused by tuberous sclerosis complex, focal cortical dysplasia, Rasmussen encephalitis or hemimegalencephaly. Blood samples were collected immediately before the epilepsy surgery. The Monarch genomic DNA purification kit was used to extract bulk genomic DNA from unsorted brain tissue and from whole blood.

Sample: peripheral blood, taken at surgery. The receptor's source is a boy under three years old with hemimegalencephaly and intractable seizures. Recombination linked TRBV11-3 to TRBJ2-3, with the D gene possibly TRBD1 or TRBD2, each one fitting 5 bases. The CDR3 reads as follows: CASTPPGRPGDTQYF. The DNA sequence is as follows: TGTGCCAGCACCCCCCCGGGACGCCCGGGGGATACGCAGTATTTT.